The T cell receptor beta chain described here comes from a study of OX40 agonist ivuxolimab in advanced cancers. General study findings and limits: CD8+ T cells showed, on average, more clonal expansion than CD4+ cells.

The CDR3 contains 15 residues. From germline, CDR1 is SEHNR and CDR2 FQNEAQ (reference sequence). Germline trimming cut 7 bases from V and 5 bases from J; bases unmatched to any gene: 12. The method was immunoSEQ multiplex PCR; TCRdb's version includes in-frame clones alone and lacks a portion of them. The sample yields approximately 66,000 clones, more than 80% seen once. This clone was recorded a few times. The antigen is unknown. This rearrangement joins TRBV7-9 to TRBJ1-1, with 8 bases that match TRBD1. This material consisted of CD4+ or CD8+ T cells sorted from blood, taken in a trial of the OX40 agonist ivuxolimab. The sequence was obtained from an adult with an advanced solid tumor such as melanoma, head and neck, liver or kidney cancer. The CDR3 spells CASTPTGQGQTEAFF. The DNA for the CDR3 is TGTGCCAGCACCCCCACCGGACAGGGACAGACTGAAGCTTTCTTT.